The 19 T cell receptor beta chains given below trace back to one sample, sequenced in a study of control samples from healthy donors and cancer patients. Here immunoSEQ multiplex PCR was the method, and the copy in TCRdb shows in-frame clones only, minus some. The top ten hold around 6.2% of the sample, which has 95,000 to 120,000 clones, about 80% seen once. Sequencing used blood. These receptors originate from a young man in good health.

The chain carries TRBV28 and TRBJ1-4; 10 bases map to TRBD1. CDR1 is MDHEN, CDR2 SYDVKM, per germline. V trimming: 6 bases; J trimming: 6 bases; junction bases outside the gene matches: 7. The CDR3 consists of 15 residues. CDR3 bases: TGTGCCAGCAGCCATCGACAGGGGGCGTATGAAAAACTGTTTTTT. As protein: CASSHRQGAYEKLFF. The variable domain in full, completed from reference TRBV28 and TRBJ1-4, reads DVKVTQSSRYLVKRTGEKVFLECVQDMDHENMFWYRQDPGLGLRLIYFSYDVKMKEKGDIPEGYSVSREKKERFSLILESASTNQTSMYLCASSHRQGAYEKLFFGSGTQLSVL.

This clone appeared a single time. The V call is TRBV24-1, the J call TRBJ1-1; a possible D gene is TRBD1 (6 bases). Trimming pared 4 bases from V and 4 bases from J, leaving 15 bases between. The CDR3 contains 15 residues. Germline CDR1 reads KGHDR; CDR2 reads SFDVKD. In nucleotides, the CDR3 is TGTGCCACCAGTGACACCCGGGGGCGAAGCACTGAAGCTTTCTTT. It specifies CATSDTRGRSTEAFF.

This clone is judged medium-sized. Other DNA variants within this sample encode the same CDR3. The gene calls are TRBV9 and TRBJ1-5, with D perhaps matching TRBD1 (6 bases). Trimming stripped 3 bases from V and 4 bases from J, with 11 bases between. The CDR3 spans 14 residues. Germline values: CDR1 SGDLS, CDR2 YYNGEE. The CDR3 coding sequence is TGTGCCAGCAGCGCAGGACAGACGAATCAGCCCCAGCATTTT. It codes for CASSAGQTNQPQHF. Looking up the rest from reference TRBV9 and TRBJ1-5 gives the full variable domain: DSGVTQTPKHLITATGQRVTLRCSPRSGDLSVYWYQQSLDQGLQFLIQYYNGEERAKGNILERFSAQQFPDLHSELNLSSLELGDSALYFCASSAGQTNQPQHFGDGTRLSIL.

This rearrangement joins TRBV2 to TRBJ1-1; D uncertain. Between the trimmed V and J ends, which lost 2 bases and 3 bases, there was a span of 13 bases. Germline V gene lookup returns CDR1 SNHLY and CDR2 FYNNEI. The CDR3 is made up of 15 amino acids. CDR3 loop: CASSEYQEVDTEAFF. DNA for the CDR3: TGTGCCAGCAGTGAATATCAGGAAGTCGACACTGAAGCTTTCTTT. The full variable domain, its missing parts supplied by reference TRBV2 and TRBJ1-1, is EPEVTQTPSHQVTQMGQEVILRCVPISNHLYFYWYRQILGQKVEFLVSFYNNEISEKSEIFDDQFSVERPDGSNFTLKIRSTKLEDSAMYFCASSEYQEVDTEAFFGQGTRLTVV.

This clone showed up just once. CDR3 loop: CATSPGDTGELFF. The CDR3 DNA sequence: TGTGCCACCAGTCCAGGTGACACCGGGGAGCTGTTTTTT. The genes are TRBV24-1 and TRBJ2-2; D remains unclear. Looked up from germline, CDR1 is KGHDR and CDR2 is SFDVKD. Trimming pared 6 bases from V and 3 bases from J, leaving 7 bases between. There are 13 residues in the CDR3.

In this sample, this clone turned up once. The CDR3 spells CASRVDRHYEQYF. DNA of the CDR3: TGCGCCAGCAGAGTGGACAGACACTACGAGCAGTACTTC. The chain recombines TRBV5-1 with TRBJ2-7; a weak D match, TRBD1 (6 bases). Trimming shortened V by 5 bases and J by 3 bases, and 12 bases separated the two germline ends. Per the germline V gene, CDR1 is SGHRS and CDR2 is YFSETQ. The CDR3 extends over 13 amino acids.

This chain joins TRBV7-2 and TRBJ1-5, with D hard to call. CDR1 and CDR2 from the germline V gene are SGHTA and FQGNSA. Trimming removed 1 base at V and 3 bases at J, with 22 bases between. This CDR3 has 19 residues. Here the CDR3 reads CASSLDGREGSFINQPQHF. CDR3 DNA sequence: TGTGCCAGCAGCTTAGATGGGAGAGAGGGCTCATTCATCAATCAGCCCCAGCATTTT.

The chain carries TRBV10-2 and TRBJ2-1; TRBD2 aligns across 7 bases. Germline assignment: CDR1 WSHSY and CDR2 SAAADI. This CDR3 contains 13 residues. The V segment lost 6 bases and the J segment 1 base; nucleotides outside the gene matches: 0. CDR3 nucleotide sequence: TGCGCCAGCAGCGGGAGGTCCTACAATGAGCAGTTCTTC. It encodes CASSGRSYNEQFF.

This clone was counted between two and nine times. Other nucleotide sequences from this sample produce the same CDR3. The rearrangement uses TRBV11-2 and TRBJ2-5, with TRBD2 as a possible D gene (5 bases). The V end was cut by 1 base, the J end by 3 bases, with 15 bases between. The CDR3 is 16 amino acids. Per the germline V gene, CDR1 is SGHAT and CDR2 is FQNNGV. CDR3 DNA sequence: TGTGCCAGCAGCTTAGGGGGTCGGGGAGTAAAAGAGACCCAGTACTTC. Encoded protein: CASSLGGRGVKETQYF.

J is TRBJ2-3 and V is TRBV5-1, with D possibly being TRBD2 (7 bases). The V gene's germline CDR1 is SGHRS and CDR2 YFSETQ. Trimming cost V 4 bases and J 2 bases, with 11 bases left between them. The CDR3 is made up of 14 amino acids. In DNA form, the CDR3 reads TGCGCCAGCAGCGGGGGGGCCATCACAGATACGCAGTATTTT. It translates to CASSGGAITDTQYF.

This rearrangement joins TRBV9 to TRBJ1-2; a possible D gene is TRBD1 (5 bases). Germline assignment: CDR1 SGDLS and CDR2 YYNGEE. This CDR3 region has 14 residues. The ends were cut back, 0 bases at V and 4 bases at J, with 10 bases in the middle. The CDR3 spells CASSVERGVYGYTF. The CDR3, as DNA: TGTGCCAGCAGCGTAGAAAGGGGCGTCTATGGCTACACCTTC. Full variable domain (missing parts from reference TRBV9 and TRBJ1-2): DSGVTQTPKHLITATGQRVTLRCSPRSGDLSVYWYQQSLDQGLQFLIQYYNGEERAKGNILERFSAQQFPDLHSELNLSSLELGDSALYFCASSVERGVYGYTFGSGTRLTVV.

The rearrangement uses TRBV5-6 and TRBJ2-5; tentatively, D is TRBD1 (6 bases). Per germline, CDR1 SGHDT and CDR2 YYEEEE. The germline V and J ends were trimmed by 1 base and 4 bases, with 23 bases remaining between them. This CDR3 has 18 residues. CDR3: CASSLFHFDRIKRETQYF. Here the CDR3 DNA reads TGTGCCAGCAGCTTGTTTCATTTTGACAGGATCAAGCGAGAGACCCAGTACTTC.

The sample holds a few counts of this clone. The CDR3 protein is CASSSGQGRMNTEAFF. CDR3 DNA sequence: TGTGCCAGCAGTTCGGGACAGGGAAGAATGAACACTGAAGCTTTCTTT. The chain couples TRBV28 to TRBJ1-1; the match to TRBD1 covers 9 bases. Per the germline V gene, CDR1 is MDHEN and CDR2 is SYDVKM. This CDR3 has 16 amino acids. The V segment lost 4 bases and the J segment 0 bases; nucleotides outside the gene matches: 6.

A single count supports this clone. The chain is built from TRBV27 and TRBJ2-7; TRBD2 aligns across 8 bases. The junction had 5 bases not matched to a gene; V was cut back by 1 base and J by 0 bases. Germline assignment: CDR1 MNHEY and CDR2 SMNVEV (reference sequence). The CDR3 has 16 residues. The CDR3 nucleotides read TGTGCCAGCAGTTTATTTGCGGGGGGCTACTCCTACGAGCAGTACTTC. Translated: CASSLFAGGYSYEQYF.

The CDR3 DNA follows: TGTGCCATCGCCCGGGACACACGCTTCGGGCAGTACTTC. It yields the protein CAIARDTRFGQYF. This chain joins TRBV10-3 and TRBJ2-7; D may be TRBD1 (6 bases). Per germline, CDR1 ENHRY and CDR2 SYGVKD. The CDR3 loop spans 13 amino acids. V was trimmed by 8 bases and J by 9 bases, leaving 20 bases between them.

Only one count was recorded for this clone. The same CDR3 arises from other DNA sequences in this sample as well. The CDR3 protein is CASSVVSGGPYNEQFF. For the CDR3, the DNA is TGTGCCAGCAGCGTAGTGAGCGGGGGGCCCTACAATGAGCAGTTCTTC. The chain is built from TRBV9 and TRBJ2-1, with TRBD2 identical over 9 bases. Germline CDR1 reads SGDLS; CDR2 reads YYNGEE. V gave up 0 bases and J gave up 2 bases; unmatched junction bases: 3. The length of the CDR3 is 16 residues.

The chain recombines TRBV30 with TRBJ2-7; D might be TRBD1 or TRBD2, each matching 5 bases. CDR1 and CDR2 (germline): GTSNPN, SVGIG (reference sequence). The CDR3 is 11 residues long. V lost 2 bases, J lost 7 bases, and 9 bases lay in between. The CDR3 here is CAWSKGTEQYF. The CDR3 DNA reads as TGTGCCTGGAGTAAAGGGACGGAGCAGTACTTC.

This clone has only a few counts. The chain employs TRBV25-1 and TRBJ2-3; no firm D call. V shed 4 bases and J shed 4 bases, with 18 bases lying between them. This CDR3 has 16 residues. The V gene's germline CDR1 is MGHDK and CDR2 SYGVNS. This chain's CDR3 is CASSAKRLSPPDTQYF. CDR3 in DNA: TGTGCCAGCAGTGCGAAGCGACTTTCCCCCCCAGATACGCAGTATTTT.

This sequence joins TRBV11-2 and TRBJ2-7, with unresolved D. Trimming removed 3 bases from V and 4 bases from J, with 7 bases in between. Germline V CDR1 and CDR2: SGHAT, FQNNGV. The CDR3 consists of 12 residues. The CDR3 sequence: CASSLILYEQYF. As DNA, the CDR3 is TGTGCCAGCAGCTTGATTCTTTACGAGCAGTACTTC.